This entry lists 6 T cell receptor beta chains sequenced from one sample in a study of CD8 T cells in cerebrospinal fluid in Alzheimer's disease. For each CDR3 protein, TCRdb gives one entry from its re-call of the 10x single-cell sequencing reads, without DNA. This sample's table reports around 1,800 distinct CDR3 sequences. Specimen: cerebrospinal fluid. These receptors were collected from a human donor with mild cognitive impairment.

This clonotype registers large by frequency. The chain recombines TRBV5-1 with TRBJ1-1. CDR3 length: 13 amino acids. Germline V lookup: CDR1 SGHRS, CDR2 YFSETQ. CDR3 amino acids: CASSSEVGTEAFF.

Frequency places this clonotype as medium-sized. V and J are TRBV20-1 and TRBJ1-3; checking the TCRdb D call of TRBD1 is not possible without DNA. Germline V gives CDR1 DFQATT, CDR2 SNEGSKA (reference sequence). This CDR3 contains 15 residues. CDR3 in amino acids: CSASGVGQGANTIYF.

Judged by frequency, this clonotype is medium-sized. This rearrangement joins TRBV5-1 to TRBJ1-4. The CDR3 is 15 amino acids. The V gene's germline CDR1 is SGHRS and CDR2 YFSETQ. The CDR3 spells CAIVLDPTFNEKLFF. Full variable domain (outside the CDR3, taken from reference TRBV5-1 and TRBJ1-4): KAGVTQTPRYLIKTRGQQVTLSCSPISGHRSVSWYQQTPGQGLQFLFEYFSETQRNKGNFPGRFSGRQFSNSRSEMNVSTLELGDSALYLCAIVLDPTFNEKLFFGSGTQLSVL.

This clonotype shows up as medium-sized (0.01 to 0.1%) by frequency. The chain links TRBV12-3 or TRBV12-4 to TRBJ2-7. The CDR3 is 11 residues long. The CDR3 loop is CASSYSYEQYF.

The chain couples TRBV19 to TRBJ2-5; TCRdb outputs TRBD1, but without DNA this stays unchecked. The CDR3 totals 15 residues. Germline V gene sequence: CDR1 LNHDA, CDR2 SQIVND (reference sequence). The CDR3 spells CASRAGTGGGETQYF.

This clonotype ranks as medium-sized in terms of frequency. The J gene is TRBJ2-3, the V gene TRBV7-3; TCRdb indicates TRBD2, and absent DNA this call remains unverified. Germline V CDR1 and CDR2: SGHTA, FQGTGA. This CDR3 contains 15 residues. CDR3 region: CASSSGGVTTDTQYF. The full variable domain, its missing parts supplied by reference TRBV7-3 and TRBJ2-3, is GAGVSQTPSNKVTEKGKYVELRCDPISGHTALYWYRQSLGQGPEFLIYFQGTGAADDSGLPNDRFFAVRPEGSVSTLKIQRTERGDSAVYLCASSSGGVTTDTQYFGPGTRLTVL.